This T cell receptor beta chain originates from a study of CD8 T cells in Susac syndrome. Germline CDR1 is DFQATT and CDR2 is SNEGSKA (reference sequence). V dropped 5 bases and J dropped 6; count of bases not matched to a gene: 11. This CDR3 region has 15 residues. The authors negatively isolated CD8+ and CD4+ T cells and FACS-enriched TEMRA cells. Reverse transcription of roughly 0.45 to 1 ug RNA was performed with random hexamers. An immunoSEQ multiplex PCR generated amplified TCR beta CDR3 products spanning 54 Vbeta and 13 Jbeta. TCRdb processed the immunoSEQ multiplex PCR reads anew with MiXCR; each CDR3 protein has one entry. The sample yields some 200,000 distinct CDR3 sequences, nearly 95% seen once.

The TCR comes from a human donor with multiple sclerosis. The chain is built from TRBV20-1 and TRBJ2-5; 11 bases are a match to TRBD2. Sequenced: CD4+ T cells from PBMCs. The CDR3 coding sequence is TGCAGTGCTTTTGGCCTAGCGGGGGGTATAAAGACCCAGTACTTC. Amino acids: CSAFGLAGGIKTQYF.